This entry lists 2 T cell receptor beta chains sequenced from one sample in a study of read filtering for tumor transcriptome and immune sequencing. From 400 to 450 ng of RNA, a library with molecular barcoded alpha/delta and beta/gamma adaptors was made. MiXCR, run by TCRdb on the reads, gives a single entry per CDR3 protein. The sample records some 41,000 distinct CDR3 sequences, 12% being singletons. Sample: a population of CD138-negative cells sorted from bone marrow. The receptors derive from a donor over 35 with multiple myeloma.

This clonotype was seen ten or more times. The CDR3 nucleotides read TGTGCCAGCAGACCCCTGACAGGGAACACTGAAGCTTTCTTT. Protein: CASRPLTGNTEAFF. The V gene is TRBV12-3 or TRBV12-4, the J gene TRBJ1-1; maybe TRBD1 (6 bases). The CDR3 is made up of 14 amino acids. V shed 6 bases and J shed 1 base, with 12 bases lying between them.

The chain joins TRBV19 to TRBJ2-5; no clear D. Germline CDR1 LNHDA, CDR2 SQIVND (reference sequence). V was cut by 5 bases and J by 4 bases, with 11 bases left in between. The CDR3 runs 13 residues. The CDR3 DNA reads as TGTGCCAGTAGTTGGGCGAGACTAGAGACCCAGTACTTC. Encoded protein: CASSWARLETQYF. Filled out from reference TRBV19 and TRBJ2-5, the complete variable domain reads DGGITQSPKYLFRKEGQNVTLSCEQNLNHDAMYWYRQDPGQGLRLIYYSQIVNDFQKGDIAEGYSVSREKKESFPLTVTSAQKNPTAFYLCASSWARLETQYFGPGTRLLVL.